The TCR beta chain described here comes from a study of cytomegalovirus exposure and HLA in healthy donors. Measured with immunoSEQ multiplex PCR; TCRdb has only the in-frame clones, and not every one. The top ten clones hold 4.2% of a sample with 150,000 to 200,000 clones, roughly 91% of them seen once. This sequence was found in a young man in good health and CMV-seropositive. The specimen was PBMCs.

The CDR3 DNA follows: TGTGCCAGCAGTGACTCGATTGAGACCGGGGAGCTGTTTTTT. Protein sequence: CASSDSIETGELFF. J is TRBJ2-2 and V is TRBV6-4; D ambiguous. The ends were cut back, 0 bases at V and 5 bases at J, with 7 bases in the middle. The germline gives CDR1 MRHNA, CDR2 SNTAGT. The CDR3 is 14 amino acids.